One and the same sample provided the 3 T cell receptor beta chains below, sequenced in a study of T-cell reconstitution after alpha-beta-depleted transplantation in children (dated by TCRdb to the mid-2010s). This sample's treatment or condition label indicates: allogeneic hematopoietic cell transplantation with graft depleted of TCRalphabeta T cells and CD19 B cells. Receptors were amplified or captured by PCR. The sequencer listed for this sample is Illumina HiSeq 2500. TCR libraries were prepared with molecular barcoding, using unique molecular identifiers to normalize TCRbeta repertoire quantification. TCRdb ran its own pipeline on the public reads, namely fastp trimming at Q25 and MiXCR clone calling, and kept in-frame beta chains. Here each entry gathers all rows of one CDR3 protein and keeps the most common genes and DNA. This sample has 200,000 or so distinct CDR3 sequences in its table, and approximately 6.8% of those were observed once. About 5% of the sample is held by the ten biggest clonotypes.

Sequenced material: PBMCs, taken before TCRalphabeta/CD19-depleted stem cell transplant. The receptors derive from a girl under three years old with combined immunodeficiency, due to receive a stem cell transplant.

This clonotype was observed at least ten times. J is TRBJ1-2 and V is TRBV28, with unresolved D. The V end lost 3 bases, the J end lost 4 bases, and 18 bases lay between the germline ends. The CDR3 loop spans 16 amino acids. Germline V gene lookup returns CDR1 MDHEN and CDR2 SYDVKM. CDR3 nucleotides: TGTGCCAGCAGTTTGGTTGAAGGCCCGCCGGGCTATGGCTACACCTTC. Translating it yields CASSLVEGPPGYGYTF.

This clonotype was detected only a few times. The genes are TRBV11-2 and TRBJ2-7; 10 bases fit TRBD2. V was pared by 5 bases and J by 3 bases, with 4 bases of the junction left unmatched. The CDR3 runs 14 residues. Per the germline V gene, CDR1 is SGHAT and CDR2 is FQNNGV. The CDR3 nucleotides read TGTGCCAGCAGCGTTAGCGGGGGGTTCTACGAGCAGTACTTC. Its translation: CASSVSGGFYEQYF. Filled out from reference TRBV11-2 and TRBJ2-7, the complete variable domain reads EAGVAQSPRYKIIEKRQSVAFWCNPISGHATLYWYQQILGQGPKLLIQFQNNGVVDDSQLPKDRFSAERLKGVDSTLKIQPAKLEDSAVYLCASSVSGGFYEQYFGPGTRLTVT.

This clonotype has a count of ten or more. The rearrangement links TRBV27 to TRBJ2-1; D gene uncertain. CDR3 size: 12 residues. The ends were cut back, 3 bases at V and 3 bases at J, with 3 bases in the middle. From germline, CDR1 is MNHEY and CDR2 SMNVEV (reference sequence). The CDR3 here is CASSFNYNEQFF. The CDR3 DNA reads as TGTGCCAGCAGTTTTAACTACAATGAGCAGTTCTTC.